One sample yielded the 16 T cell receptor beta chains listed below, sequenced in a study of response to subunit inactivated influenza vaccine. TCRdb used MiXCR to reprocess the RT-PCR reads, holding one entry per CDR3 protein. The data show some 180,000 distinct CDR3 sequences, with 9.2% seen just once and 11% held by the top ten. Specimen: non-naive T cells sorted from PBMCs, collected on the day of vaccination. Receptor source: a man over 45 who received an inactivated influenza vaccine.

V gene TRBV3-1 combines with J gene TRBJ1-3, with D tentatively TRBD1 (5 bases). Germline-derived CDR1 and CDR2 are LGHDT and YNNKEL (reference sequence). Deletions cut 4 bases from V and 4 bases from J, with 14 bases between. The CDR3 covers 15 residues. In nucleotides, the CDR3 is TGTGCCAGCAGCCGGGGGGGGTTCGGCGGAAACACCATATATTTT. Encoded protein: CASSRGGFGGNTIYF. Complete variable domain (other parts from reference TRBV3-1 and TRBJ1-3): DTAVSQTPKYLVTQMGNDKSIKCEQNLGHDTMYWYKQDSKKFLKIMFSYNNKELIINETVPNRFSPKSPDKAHLNLHINSLELGDSAVYFCASSRGGFGGNTIYFGEGSWLTVV.

This clonotype showed up just a few times. The CDR3 DNA follows: TGTGCCAGCAGCTTATCGCAGCTAGGACAGGATGAGCAGTTCTTC. Its protein product is CASSLSQLGQDEQFF. V gene TRBV7-9 combines with J gene TRBJ2-1, with 7 nucleotides matching TRBD1. The CDR3 contains 15 residues. With 2 bases clipped from V and 8 bases from J, the junction kept 9 bases outside the gene matches. Per germline, CDR1 SEHNR and CDR2 FQNEAQ (reference sequence).

The sample holds a few counts of this clonotype. The chain recombines TRBV15 with TRBJ2-5; either TRBD1 or TRBD2 may fit D (5 bases each). Germline V lookup: CDR1 LNHNV, CDR2 YYDKDF (reference sequence). V lost 0 bases to trimming and J lost 5 bases, with 16 bases between them. The CDR3 is 16 amino acids. The CDR3 DNA sequence: TGTGCCACCAGCAGAGATACAAACGGGGCCTGGGAGACCCAGTACTTC. Protein: CATSRDTNGAWETQYF.

This clonotype was seen many times. This rearrangement joins TRBV12-3 or TRBV12-4 to TRBJ1-1; D perhaps matches TRBD1 (6 bases). The length of the CDR3 is 15 residues. V was clipped by 3 bases and J by 1 base, with 12 bases between them. The CDR3 reads CASSFGTGRNTEAFF. The CDR3 DNA follows: TGTGCCAGCAGTTTCGGTACAGGGAGGAACACTGAAGCTTTCTTT.

This clonotype was counted at least ten times. An end of the junction differs from the germline gene, which may be a read error. The J gene is TRBJ2-5, the V gene TRBV29-1; no clear D. Germline V gene data show CDR1 as SQVTM and CDR2 as ANQGSEA. There are 13 residues in the CDR3. The CDR3 reads CSGERSFGETQYF. CDR3 coding DNA: TGCAGCGGTGAACGCTCCTTCGGAGAGACCCAGTACTTC.

In regard to this clonotype: This may come from a read error, since a much larger clone is one base off. The CDR3 coding sequence is TGTGGCAGCAGCCCCTTGGGGAGCTCCTACGAGCAGTACTTC. Protein: CGSSPLGSSYEQYF. The chain links TRBV7-3 to TRBJ2-7; D is perhaps TRBD2 (5 bases). This CDR3 contains 14 residues. Per germline, CDR1 SGHTA and CDR2 FQGTGA.

The chain is built from TRBV30 and TRBJ2-1; no clear D. Germline V gene lookup returns CDR1 GTSNPN and CDR2 SVGIG (reference sequence). The CDR3 is made up of 13 amino acids. Trimming pared 2 bases from V and 5 bases from J, leaving 10 bases between. This chain's CDR3 is CAWSIGFNNEQFF. The CDR3 nucleotides are TGTGCCTGGAGTATAGGTTTTAACAATGAGCAGTTCTTC.

The table lists this clonotype with a few counts. The chain uses TRBV7-2 and TRBJ2-7, with D possibly TRBD2 on 5 matching bases. The length of the CDR3 is 14 residues. V was pared by 0 bases and J by 2 bases, with 8 bases between. Germline CDR1 and CDR2: SGHTA and FQGNSA. CDR3: CASSLARGPYEQYF. CDR3 sequence (DNA): TGTGCCAGCAGCTTAGCGAGAGGGCCCTACGAGCAGTACTTC.

This clonotype was picked up a small number of times. The rearrangement uses TRBV5-6 and TRBJ2-7, with 8 positions matching TRBD1. Looked up from germline, CDR1 is SGHDT and CDR2 is YYEEEE. The CDR3 is 15 residues long. Unmatched junction bases numbered 5, after V lost 0 bases and J lost 3 bases. The CDR3 is CASSLEPGTGYEQYF. The DNA for the CDR3 is TGTGCCAGCAGCTTGGAGCCGGGGACAGGCTACGAGCAGTACTTC.

The table lists this clonotype with many counts. The chain has TRBV5-5 and TRBJ1-6; TRBD1 matches at 7 bases. CDR3 length: 14 amino acids. After removal of 4 bases from V and 10 bases from J, the junction contained 8 bases not matched to a gene. Germline CDR1 is SGHKS and CDR2 is YYEKEE (reference sequence). CDR3 residues: CASSARQGRSPLHF. For the CDR3, the DNA is TGTGCCAGCAGCGCAAGACAGGGACGGTCACCCCTCCACTTT.

This clonotype appeared many times. This sequence joins TRBV10-3 and TRBJ2-7; TRBD1 matches 9 bases. The CDR3 is made up of 14 amino acids. J was trimmed by 5 bases and V by 6 bases; bases with no gene match: 8. CDR1 ENHRY and CDR2 SYGVKD come from the germline V gene. The CDR3 DNA reads TGTGCCATCAGGGATCCGGGACAGGGTAACGAGCAGTACTTC. It codes for CAIRDPGQGNEQYF.

At least ten counts were recorded for this clonotype. J is TRBJ2-7 and V is TRBV28; TRBD1 is a possible D gene (6 bases). The CDR3 has 12 amino acids. The germline V and J ends were trimmed by 11 bases and 4 bases, with 15 bases remaining between them. Per the germline V gene, CDR1 is MDHEN and CDR2 is SYDVKM. The CDR3 region is CAGGRTGYEQYF. Here the CDR3 DNA reads TGTGCCGGGGGCAGGACGGGTTACGAGCAGTACTTC.

This clonotype was seen at least ten times. The rearrangement uses TRBV7-3 and TRBJ2-3; 11 nucleotides agree with TRBD2. V trimming: 3 bases; J trimming: 5 bases; junction bases outside the gene matches: 4. The CDR3 runs 15 residues. Germline V gene data show CDR1 as SGHTA and CDR2 as FQGTGA. The CDR3 loop is CASSFIAGGRDTQYF. The CDR3 bases are TGTGCCAGCAGCTTCATAGCGGGGGGGAGAGATACGCAGTATTTT.

In its sample, this clonotype was seen a few times. V usage is TRBV7-2 and J usage is TRBJ2-1; 11 nucleotides agree with TRBD2. Germline lookup yields CDR1 SGHTA and CDR2 FQGNSA. The CDR3 is 17 amino acids. V dropped 5 bases and J dropped 1; count of bases not matched to a gene: 7. In DNA form, the CDR3 reads TGTGCCAGCAGCCTCACTAGCGGGGGTAGGTCCTACAATGAGCAGTTCTTC. It specifies CASSLTSGGRSYNEQFF.

This clonotype has more than one count but fewer than ten. This rearrangement joins TRBV5-6 to TRBJ2-1; D remains ambiguous. Germline CDR1 reads SGHDT; CDR2 reads YYEEEE. Deletions cut 4 bases from V and 0 bases from J, with 17 bases between. The CDR3 has 17 amino acids. This chain's CDR3 is CASSLTPAASSYNEQFF. The CDR3 region has the DNA TGTGCCAGCAGCCTGACCCCGGCGGCCAGCTCCTACAATGAGCAGTTCTTC.

In its sample, this clonotype was seen a few times. The CDR3 nucleotides are TGTGCCATATCAGGGAAGGTGGACACTGAAGCTTTCTTT. Protein product: CAISGKVDTEAFF. The chain links TRBV10-3 to TRBJ1-1; D is perhaps TRBD1 (5 bases). CDR1 ENHRY and CDR2 SYGVKD come from the germline V gene. The ends were cut back, 9 bases at V and 3 bases at J, with 14 bases in the middle. This CDR3 comprises 13 residues.